Only a few counts were recorded for the clone carrying this T cell receptor (beta chain). Its antigen is undetermined. In TCRdb, the reads were re-called with MiXCR into one record per CDR3 protein. In the table there are around 78,000 distinct CDR3 sequences, roughly a quarter of which are singletons. These data come from a study of T cell repertoires in cytomegalovirus infection. Turning to the study itself: The authors used CMV epitopes that were HLA-C-restricted (recently identified) and HLA-B-restricted (well studied). CMV infection and matching HLA type were both indicated by public TCR beta signatures. General study points: CMV carriers having the relevant HLA were flagged by cumulative public TCR beta family frequency. HLA-C-restricted CMV-specific TCR beta clonotypes prevailed in the ex vivo response.

The CDR3 is 14 amino acids. Germline CDR1 reads SQVTM; CDR2 reads ANQGSEA. After removal of 6 bases from V and 6 bases from J, the junction contained 7 bases not matched to a gene. The chain employs TRBV29-1 and TRBJ2-4, with 11 nucleotides matching TRBD2. The specimen was CD8+ T cells from cultured PBMCs, collected from culture after CMV antigen stimulation. The sequence was obtained from a human donor in good health (CMV status not recorded). Some clones in this sample may be carry-over from other donors' samples. The CDR3 protein is CSVSLAGDLNIQYF. The CDR3 coding sequence is TGCAGCGTGTCACTAGCGGGAGACTTAAACATTCAGTACTTC.